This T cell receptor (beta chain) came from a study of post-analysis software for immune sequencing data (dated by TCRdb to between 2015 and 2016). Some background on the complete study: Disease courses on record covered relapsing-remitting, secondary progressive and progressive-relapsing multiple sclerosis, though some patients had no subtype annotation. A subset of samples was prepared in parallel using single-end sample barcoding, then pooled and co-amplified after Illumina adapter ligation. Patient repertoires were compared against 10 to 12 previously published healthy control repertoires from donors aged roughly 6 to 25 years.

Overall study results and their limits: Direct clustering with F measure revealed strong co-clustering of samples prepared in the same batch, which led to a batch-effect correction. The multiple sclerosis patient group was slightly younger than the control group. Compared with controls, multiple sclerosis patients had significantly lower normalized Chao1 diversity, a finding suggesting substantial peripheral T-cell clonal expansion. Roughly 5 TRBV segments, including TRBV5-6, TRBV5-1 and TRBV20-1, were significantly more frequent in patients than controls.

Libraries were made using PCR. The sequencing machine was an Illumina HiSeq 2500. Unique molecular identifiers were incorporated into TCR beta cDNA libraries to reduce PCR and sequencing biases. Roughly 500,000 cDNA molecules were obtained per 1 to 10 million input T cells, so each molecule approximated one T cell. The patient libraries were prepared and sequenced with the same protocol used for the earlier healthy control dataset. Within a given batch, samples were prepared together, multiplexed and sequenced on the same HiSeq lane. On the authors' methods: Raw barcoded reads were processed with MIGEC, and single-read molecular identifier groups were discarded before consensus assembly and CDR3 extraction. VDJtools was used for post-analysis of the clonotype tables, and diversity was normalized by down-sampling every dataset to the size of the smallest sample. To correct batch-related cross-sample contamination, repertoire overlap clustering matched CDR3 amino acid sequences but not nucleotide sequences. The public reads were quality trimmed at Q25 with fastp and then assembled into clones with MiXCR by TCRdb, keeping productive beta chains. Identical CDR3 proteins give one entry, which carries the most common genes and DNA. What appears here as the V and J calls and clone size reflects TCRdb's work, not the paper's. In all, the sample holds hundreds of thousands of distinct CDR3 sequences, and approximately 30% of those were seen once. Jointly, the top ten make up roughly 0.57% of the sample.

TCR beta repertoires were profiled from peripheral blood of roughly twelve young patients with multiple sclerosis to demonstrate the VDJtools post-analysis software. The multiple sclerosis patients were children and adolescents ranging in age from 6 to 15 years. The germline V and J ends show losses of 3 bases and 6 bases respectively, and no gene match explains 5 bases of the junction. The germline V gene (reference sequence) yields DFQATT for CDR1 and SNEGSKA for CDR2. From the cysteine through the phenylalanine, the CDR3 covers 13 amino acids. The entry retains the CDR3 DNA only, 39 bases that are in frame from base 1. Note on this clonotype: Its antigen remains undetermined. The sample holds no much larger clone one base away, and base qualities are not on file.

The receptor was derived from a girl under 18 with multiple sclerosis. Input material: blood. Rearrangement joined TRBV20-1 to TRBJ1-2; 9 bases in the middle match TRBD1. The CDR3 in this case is CSASRTGGNGYTF. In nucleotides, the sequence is TGCAGTGCTAGTCGAACAGGGGGCAATGGCTACACCTTC.